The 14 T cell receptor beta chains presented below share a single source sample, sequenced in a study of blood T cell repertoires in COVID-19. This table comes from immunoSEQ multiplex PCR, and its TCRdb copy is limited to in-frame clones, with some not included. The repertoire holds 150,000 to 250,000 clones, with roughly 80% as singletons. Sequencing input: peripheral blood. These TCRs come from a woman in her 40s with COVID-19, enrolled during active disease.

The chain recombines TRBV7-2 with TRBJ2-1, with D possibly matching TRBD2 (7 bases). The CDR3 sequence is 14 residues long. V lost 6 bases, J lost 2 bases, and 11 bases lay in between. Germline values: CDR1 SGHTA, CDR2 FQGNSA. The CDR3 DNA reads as TGTGCCAGCAGGCGGGGGCCTACCTACAATGAGCAGTTCTTC. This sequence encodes CASRRGPTYNEQFF.

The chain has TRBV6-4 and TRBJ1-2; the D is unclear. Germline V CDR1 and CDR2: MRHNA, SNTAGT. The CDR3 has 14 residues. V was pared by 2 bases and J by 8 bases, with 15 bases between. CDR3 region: CASSDVGHLGGYTF. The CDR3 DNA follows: TGTGCCAGCAGTGACGTGGGCCACCTGGGCGGCTACACCTTC.

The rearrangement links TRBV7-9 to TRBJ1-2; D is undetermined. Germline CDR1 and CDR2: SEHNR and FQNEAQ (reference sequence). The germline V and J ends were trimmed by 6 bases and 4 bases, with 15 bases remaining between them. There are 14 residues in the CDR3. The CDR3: CASRPREPGYGYTF. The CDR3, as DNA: TGTGCCAGCAGACCCCGGGAACCGGGCTATGGCTACACCTTC.

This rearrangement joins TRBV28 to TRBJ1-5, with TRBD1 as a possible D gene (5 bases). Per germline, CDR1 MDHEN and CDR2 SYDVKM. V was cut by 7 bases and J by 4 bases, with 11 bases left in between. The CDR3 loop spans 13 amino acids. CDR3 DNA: TGTGCCAGCACCCCTGACAGTAATCAGCCCCAGCATTTT. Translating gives CASTPDSNQPQHF.

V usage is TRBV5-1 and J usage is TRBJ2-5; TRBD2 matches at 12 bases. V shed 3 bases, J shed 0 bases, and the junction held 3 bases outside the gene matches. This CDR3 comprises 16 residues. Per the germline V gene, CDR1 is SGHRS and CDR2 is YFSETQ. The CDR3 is CASSWRLAGDQETQYF. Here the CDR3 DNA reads TGCGCCAGCAGCTGGCGACTAGCGGGAGACCAAGAGACCCAGTACTTC.

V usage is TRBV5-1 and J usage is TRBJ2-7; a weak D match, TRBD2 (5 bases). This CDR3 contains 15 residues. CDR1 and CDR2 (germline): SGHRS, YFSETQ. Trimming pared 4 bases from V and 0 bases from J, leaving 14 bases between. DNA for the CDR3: TGCGCCAGCAGCGTCCGGGGTGGACCCTCCTACGAGCAGTACTTC. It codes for CASSVRGGPSYEQYF. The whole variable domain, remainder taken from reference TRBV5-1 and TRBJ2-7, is KAGVTQTPRYLIKTRGQQVTLSCSPISGHRSVSWYQQTPGQGLQFLFEYFSETQRNKGNFPGRFSGRQFSNSRSEMNVSTLELGDSALYLCASSVRGGPSYEQYFGPGTRLTVT.

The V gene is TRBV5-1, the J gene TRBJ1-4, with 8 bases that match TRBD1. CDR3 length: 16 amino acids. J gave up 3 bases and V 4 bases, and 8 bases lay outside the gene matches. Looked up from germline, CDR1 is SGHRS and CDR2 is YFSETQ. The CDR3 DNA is TGCGCCAGCAGCCTCTTTTCGACAGGGGCTAATGAAAAACTGTTTTTT. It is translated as CASSLFSTGANEKLFF.

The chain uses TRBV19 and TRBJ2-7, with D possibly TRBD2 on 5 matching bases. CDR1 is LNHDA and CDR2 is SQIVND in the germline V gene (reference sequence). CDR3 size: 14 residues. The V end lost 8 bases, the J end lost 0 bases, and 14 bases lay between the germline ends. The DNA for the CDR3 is TGTGCCAGTGGCATCGGACTTCACTCCTACGAGCAGTACTTC. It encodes CASGIGLHSYEQYF.

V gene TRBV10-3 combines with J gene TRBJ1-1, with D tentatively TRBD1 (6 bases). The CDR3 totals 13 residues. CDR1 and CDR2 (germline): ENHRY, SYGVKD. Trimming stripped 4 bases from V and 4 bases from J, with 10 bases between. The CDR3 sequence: CAISVGARTEAFF. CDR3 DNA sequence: TGTGCCATCAGTGTGGGGGCCCGCACTGAAGCTTTCTTT.

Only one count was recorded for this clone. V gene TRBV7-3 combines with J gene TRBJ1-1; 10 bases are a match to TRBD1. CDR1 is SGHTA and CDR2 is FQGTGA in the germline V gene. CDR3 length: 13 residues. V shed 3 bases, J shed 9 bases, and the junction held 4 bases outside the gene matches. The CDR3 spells CASSFDRGQKAFF. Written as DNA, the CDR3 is TGTGCCAGCAGCTTTGACAGGGGGCAAAAAGCTTTCTTT.

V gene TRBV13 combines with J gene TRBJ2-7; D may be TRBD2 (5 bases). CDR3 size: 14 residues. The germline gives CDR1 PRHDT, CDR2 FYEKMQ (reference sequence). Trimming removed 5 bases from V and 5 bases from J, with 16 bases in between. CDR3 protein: CASSLQLGSHEQYF. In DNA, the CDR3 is TGTGCCAGCAGCCTTCAGTTAGGGAGCCACGAGCAGTACTTC.

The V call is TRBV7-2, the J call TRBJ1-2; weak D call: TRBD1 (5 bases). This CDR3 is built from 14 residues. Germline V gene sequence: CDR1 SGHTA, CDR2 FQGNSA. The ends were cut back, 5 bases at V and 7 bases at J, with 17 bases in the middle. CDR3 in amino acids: CASSPDSGHAGYTF. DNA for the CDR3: TGTGCCAGCAGCCCAGATTCAGGACACGCTGGCTACACCTTC.

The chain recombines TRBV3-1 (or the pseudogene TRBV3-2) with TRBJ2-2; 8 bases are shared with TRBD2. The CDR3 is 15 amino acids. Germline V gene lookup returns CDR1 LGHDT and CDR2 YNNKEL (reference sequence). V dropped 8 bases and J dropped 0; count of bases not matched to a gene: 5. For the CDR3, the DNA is TGTGCCAGCCTACGCGGGGGGACGAACACCGGGGAGCTGTTTTTT. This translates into CASLRGGTNTGELFF.

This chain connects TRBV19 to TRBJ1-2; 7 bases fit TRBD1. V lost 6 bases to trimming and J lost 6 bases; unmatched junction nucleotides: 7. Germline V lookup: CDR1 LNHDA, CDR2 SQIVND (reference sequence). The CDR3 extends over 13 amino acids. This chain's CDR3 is CASSRQGFHGYTF. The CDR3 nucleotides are TGTGCCAGTAGCCGACAGGGTTTCCATGGCTACACCTTC.